The 32 T cell receptor beta chains below were found in one sample sequenced in a study of T cell responses to AZD1222 COVID-19 vaccine. Assay used: immunoSEQ multiplex PCR; TCRdb lists only in-frame clones, some missing. The repertoire holds tens of thousands of clones, 78% seen once, with about 4% in the top ten. The material was peripheral blood, obtained 28 days after the second AZD1222 dose. The receptors shown here come from an adult who received the AZD1222 COVID-19 vaccine.

The rearrangement joins TRBV2 to TRBJ2-2, with 8 nucleotides matching TRBD1. V was pared by 4 bases and J by 2 bases, with 6 bases of the junction left unmatched. Germline CDR1 is SNHLY and CDR2 is FYNNEI. CDR3 length equals 16 residues. CDR3 amino acids: CASSARGPTNTGELFF. CDR3 nucleotides: TGTGCCAGCAGTGCCAGGGGGCCCACCAACACCGGGGAGCTGTTTTTT.

The V gene is TRBV4-1, the J gene TRBJ2-7; TRBD1 might be the D (5 bases). The CDR3 length is 14 residues. The germline gives CDR1 MGHRA, CDR2 YSYEKL. Between the trimmed V and J ends, which lost 1 base and 2 bases, there was a span of 9 bases. The CDR3 DNA reads as TGCGCCAGCAGCCAAGTGACAGCGACCTACGAGCAGTACTTC. As protein: CASSQVTATYEQYF.

This chain joins TRBV12-2 and TRBJ1-5. TRBV12-2 is assigned pseudogene status. The CDR3 is made up of 13 amino acids. CDR3 in DNA: TGTGCAAGTCGCTTAGATAGCAATCAGCCCCAGCATTTT. This encodes CASRLDSNQPQHF.

CDR3 in DNA: TGTGCCAGCAGCTCCCGCCGGGACATTTGGACCTATGGCTACACCTTC. Protein sequence: CASSSRRDIWTYGYTF. The chain employs TRBV7-9 and TRBJ1-2, with D tentatively TRBD1 (6 bases). The CDR3 loop spans 16 amino acids. The germline gives CDR1 SEHNR, CDR2 FQNEAQ (reference sequence). Trimming stripped 4 bases from V and 4 bases from J, with 19 bases between.

The V and J genes are TRBV7-9 and TRBJ1-3, with a weak D call TRBD1 (6 bases). Deletions cut 3 bases from V and 6 bases from J, with 12 bases between. The CDR3 loop spans 14 amino acids. The germline V gene encodes CDR1 SEHNR and CDR2 FQNEAQ (reference sequence). CDR3 region: CASSLAGTKNTIYF. DNA of the CDR3: TGTGCCAGCAGCTTGGCAGGGACAAAAAACACCATATATTTT.

This clone was detected only a few times. V gene TRBV19 combines with J gene TRBJ2-6; TRBD1 matches at 8 bases. This CDR3 has 18 residues. Germline CDR1 and CDR2: LNHDA and SQIVND (reference sequence). Trimming took 0 bases from V and 2 from J; bases not matched to a gene: 6. The CDR3, as DNA: TGTGCCAGTAGTATAGAGGGCAGGGGGCGCACTGGGGCCAACGTCCTGACTTTC. Its protein is CASSIEGRGRTGANVLTF.

The table lists this clone with a count of one. The rearrangement links TRBV5-4 to TRBJ1-4; no firm D call. The length of the CDR3 is 16 residues. The germline gives CDR1 SGHNT, CDR2 YYREEE (reference sequence). Trimming removed 0 bases from V and 4 bases from J, with 13 bases in between. CDR3 amino acids: CASSLGRRRDNEKLFF. The CDR3 region has the DNA TGTGCCAGCAGCTTGGGGCGGAGACGGGATAATGAAAAACTGTTTTTT.

The chain employs TRBV5-1 and TRBJ2-3; maybe TRBD1 (5 bases). With 3 bases removed from V and 0 bases from J, the gap between germline ends came to 11 bases. CDR1 and CDR2 from the germline V gene are SGHRS and YFSETQ. The CDR3 runs to 15 residues. The CDR3 sequence is CASSSQTASTDTQYF. The CDR3 DNA is TGCGCCAGCAGCTCACAGACAGCTAGCACAGATACGCAGTATTTT. The full variable domain, its missing parts supplied by reference TRBV5-1 and TRBJ2-3, is KAGVTQTPRYLIKTRGQQVTLSCSPISGHRSVSWYQQTPGQGLQFLFEYFSETQRNKGNFPGRFSGRQFSNSRSEMNVSTLELGDSALYLCASSSQTASTDTQYFGPGTRLTVL.

The chain links TRBV12-3 or TRBV12-4 to TRBJ2-5, with 8 bases that match TRBD1. V gave up 5 bases and J gave up 12 bases; unmatched junction bases: 8. This CDR3 comprises 12 residues. The CDR3: CASSPYRGVEYF. DNA of the CDR3: TGTGCCAGCAGTCCATACAGGGGGGTTGAGTACTTC.

The chain couples TRBV7-2 to TRBJ2-5; D remains unclear. The CDR3 loop spans 11 amino acids. Deletions cut 5 bases from V and 5 bases from J, with 6 bases between. Germline V gene lookup returns CDR1 SGHTA and CDR2 FQGNSA. The chain's CDR3 is CASSPRETQYF. The CDR3 coding sequence is TGTGCCAGCAGCCCCCGGGAGACCCAGTACTTC.

The V and J genes are TRBV7-2 and TRBJ2-7; no reliable D call. CDR1 and CDR2 from the germline V gene are SGHTA and FQGNSA. CDR3 length equals 15 residues. The V and J ends lost 1 base and 0 bases respectively, with 10 bases between them. Here the CDR3 DNA reads TGTGCCAGCAGCTTAGAGCGTCAGAGCTCCTACGAGCAGTACTTC. Its protein is CASSLERQSSYEQYF.

This clone appeared a single time. The V call is TRBV6-5, the J call TRBJ1-4; D is perhaps TRBD1 (5 bases). The CDR3 covers 13 residues. The V gene's germline CDR1 is MNHEY and CDR2 SVGAGI. Trimming stripped 5 bases from V and 7 bases from J, with 11 bases between. CDR3 amino acids: CASSNQGREKLFF. The DNA of the CDR3 is TGTGCCAGCAGTAACCAGGGTCGTGAAAAACTGTTTTTT.

The chain has TRBV6-4 and TRBJ1-2; a weak D match, TRBD1 (6 bases). Trimming shortened V by 4 bases and J by 8 bases, and 11 bases separated the two germline ends. The CDR3 has 12 amino acids. Germline V CDR1 and CDR2: MRHNA, SNTAGT. The CDR3 DNA follows: TGTGCCAGCAGTGCGAACGGACAGGGCTACACCTTC. Translated: CASSANGQGYTF.

This rearrangement joins TRBV27 to TRBJ1-1, with TRBD1 as a possible D gene (5 bases). The V end was cut by 5 bases, the J end by 6 bases, with 19 bases between. The length of the CDR3 is 15 residues. In germline, CDR1 is MNHEY, CDR2 SMNVEV (reference sequence). CDR3 sequence (DNA): TGTGCCAGCAGTATAAAACCCGACAGCAGATCTGAAGCTTTCTTT. It yields the protein CASSIKPDSRSEAFF.

The chain employs TRBV28 and TRBJ2-3; perhaps TRBD2 as D (6 bases). The germline V and J ends were trimmed by 5 bases and 4 bases, with 10 bases remaining between them. The CDR3 consists of 13 residues. CDR1 and CDR2 from the germline V gene are MDHEN and SYDVKM. CDR3 in amino acids: CASSPGDSDTQYF. DNA of the CDR3: TGTGCCAGCAGTCCCGGGGACTCAGATACGCAGTATTTT.

This chain links TRBV19 with TRBJ1-1, with 10 bases fitting TRBD1. Trimming removed 2 bases from V and 10 bases from J; junction bases left unmatched: 4. The CDR3 totals 13 residues. Germline V gene lookup returns CDR1 LNHDA and CDR2 SQIVND (reference sequence). The CDR3 spells CASSIRDRGPAFF. DNA for the CDR3: TGTGCCAGTAGTATACGAGACAGGGGGCCAGCTTTCTTT.

The chain is built from TRBV2 and TRBJ1-2; D not certain. The CDR3 totals 10 residues. V was pared by 8 bases and J by 6 bases, with 7 bases between. Germline lookup yields CDR1 SNHLY and CDR2 FYNNEI. The CDR3 spells CASGTDGYTF. The CDR3 coding sequence is TGTGCCAGCGGAACAGATGGCTACACCTTC.

This clone has more than one count but fewer than ten. Written as DNA, the CDR3 is TGTGCCAGCAGCCCCCAGACAGGGGGAAGTCAGTACGTC. This encodes CASSPQTGGSQYV. This chain links TRBV14 with TRBJ2-7, with 9 bases identical to TRBD1. The CDR3 extends over 13 amino acids. The germline V gene has CDR1 SGHDN and CDR2 FVKESK. V was pared by 4 bases and J by 10 bases, with 8 bases of the junction left unmatched.

The chain employs TRBV5-1 and TRBJ2-2; a weak D match, TRBD2 (5 bases). Germline loops: CDR1 SGHRS, CDR2 YFSETQ. V was cut by 0 bases and J by 2 bases, with 8 bases left in between. The CDR3 has 15 amino acids. The CDR3 reads CASSLAEGNTGELFF. As DNA, the CDR3 is TGCGCCAGCAGCTTGGCCGAGGGAAACACCGGGGAGCTGTTTTTT. Variable domain in full (rest from reference TRBV5-1 and TRBJ2-2): KAGVTQTPRYLIKTRGQQVTLSCSPISGHRSVSWYQQTPGQGLQFLFEYFSETQRNKGNFPGRFSGRQFSNSRSEMNVSTLELGDSALYLCASSLAEGNTGELFFGEGSRLTVL.

V gene TRBV7-2 combines with J gene TRBJ2-7; D is perhaps TRBD1 (6 bases). Trimming removed 5 bases from V and 3 bases from J, with 14 bases in between. The length of the CDR3 is 14 residues. Germline V CDR1 and CDR2: SGHTA, FQGNSA. CDR3 sequence (DNA): TGTGCCAGCAGCGGATCAGGGGATGGCTACGAGCAGTACTTC. It translates to CASSGSGDGYEQYF.

The chain links TRBV27 to TRBJ1-5; the D is unclear. The germline V gene encodes CDR1 MNHEY and CDR2 SMNVEV (reference sequence). This CDR3 contains 13 residues. Deletions cut 2 bases from V and 4 bases from J, with 6 bases between. This CDR3 is CASSLAENQPQHF. In DNA, the CDR3 is TGTGCCAGCAGTTTAGCGGAAAATCAGCCCCAGCATTTT.

This clone has a single count. This sequence joins TRBV6-5 and TRBJ2-2, with D perhaps matching TRBD2 (6 bases). Germline CDR1 and CDR2: MNHEY and SVGAGI. This CDR3 is 13 amino acids long. V was pared by 10 bases and J by 7 bases, with 16 bases between. CDR3 residues: CATRVLASGELFF. The CDR3, as DNA: TGTGCCACCCGAGTTCTAGCGAGCGGGGAGCTGTTTTTT.

This clone was counted once. The V gene is TRBV7-3, the J gene TRBJ2-3, with 7 bases identical to TRBD2. The CDR3 runs 15 residues. Germline lookup yields CDR1 SGHTA and CDR2 FQGTGA. V dropped 4 bases and J dropped 3; count of bases not matched to a gene: 7. As DNA, the CDR3 is TGTGCCAGCAGCTATACCGGGACTATTACAGATACGCAGTATTTT. Translated: CASSYTGTITDTQYF.

The rearrangement links TRBV9 to TRBJ1-2; the match to TRBD1 covers 9 bases. V lost 1 base to trimming and J lost 0 bases; unmatched junction nucleotides: 4. This CDR3 is 16 amino acids long. From germline, CDR1 is SGDLS and CDR2 YYNGEE. The CDR3 nucleotides are TGTGCCAGCAGCGTACTCGGGACAGGGACTAACTATGGCTACACCTTC. Translated: CASSVLGTGTNYGYTF.

The rearrangement joins TRBV5-1 to TRBJ1-1, with D perhaps matching TRBD1 (5 bases). Trimming removed 7 bases from V and 1 base from J, with 8 bases in between. This CDR3 is 12 amino acids long. The germline V gene has CDR1 SGHRS and CDR2 YFSETQ. The CDR3 loop reads CASQTANTEAFF. Here the CDR3 DNA reads TGCGCCAGCCAGACAGCGAACACTGAAGCTTTCTTT.

This rearrangement joins TRBV3-1 (or the pseudogene TRBV3-2) to TRBJ1-2; the D is unclear. Per germline, CDR1 LGHDT and CDR2 YNNKEL (reference sequence). The CDR3 runs 15 residues. Trimming removed 4 bases from V and 4 bases from J, with 16 bases in between. The CDR3 DNA sequence: TGTGCCAGCAGCCCCGGCTGGGGTGAGCTCTATGGCTACACCTTC. Translated: CASSPGWGELYGYTF.

This clone came up once. This chain joins TRBV2 and TRBJ1-5; D is uncertain. V lost 4 bases to trimming and J lost 3 bases, with 7 bases between them. Germline V lookup: CDR1 SNHLY, CDR2 FYNNEI. This CDR3 is 13 amino acids long. The chain's CDR3 is CASSGGNNQPQHF. The CDR3 bases are TGTGCCAGCAGTGGAGGGAACAATCAGCCCCAGCATTTT.

V gene TRBV7-2 combines with J gene TRBJ2-5, with D perhaps assigned TRBD1 or TRBD2 (6 bases each). The CDR3 contains 15 residues. Deletions cut 3 bases from V and 5 bases from J, with 16 bases between. Germline CDR1 reads SGHTA; CDR2 reads FQGNSA. CDR3 in amino acids: CASSFDGGAYETQYF. The CDR3 nucleotides are TGTGCCAGCAGCTTCGACGGGGGCGCGTATGAGACCCAGTACTTC.

This sequence joins TRBV7-2 and TRBJ1-2; D uncertain. The CDR3 consists of 15 residues. Trimming removed 1 base from V and 8 bases from J, with 17 bases in between. The germline V gene encodes CDR1 SGHTA and CDR2 FQGNSA. The CDR3 DNA sequence: TGTGCCAGCAGCTTAGTGCATAGGGTCCAAGAGGGCTACACCTTC. Protein product: CASSLVHRVQEGYTF.

This chain uses TRBV18 with TRBJ1-3; D is unclear. CDR1 is KGHSH and CDR2 is LQKENI in the germline V gene. Trimming pared 1 base from V and 0 bases from J, leaving 10 bases between. The CDR3 is 16 residues long. As DNA, the CDR3 is TGTGCCAGCTCACCACTTCCGGGCATCTCTGGAAACACCATATATTTT. This translates into CASSPLPGISGNTIYF.

The rearrangement joins TRBV15 to TRBJ1-5; D not certain. With 0 bases removed from V and 6 bases from J, the gap between germline ends came to 12 bases. The germline gives CDR1 LNHNV, CDR2 YYDKDF (reference sequence). This CDR3 spans 15 amino acids. The CDR3 sequence is CATSRDNIGGQPQHF. The CDR3 DNA is TGTGCCACCAGCAGAGATAATATTGGAGGTCAGCCCCAGCATTTT.

Comment on this clone: At one end the junction does not follow the germline gene, possibly because of a read error. The chain links TRBV5-4 to TRBJ2-1; TRBD1 aligns across 10 bases. The CDR3 totals 14 residues. CDR1 is SGHNT, CDR2 YYREEE, per germline (reference sequence). CDR3 sequence reads: CASSLGSGGTGVFF. CDR3 nucleotide sequence: TGTGCCAGCAGTTTGGGATCTGGAGGGACAGGGGTTTTCTTC.